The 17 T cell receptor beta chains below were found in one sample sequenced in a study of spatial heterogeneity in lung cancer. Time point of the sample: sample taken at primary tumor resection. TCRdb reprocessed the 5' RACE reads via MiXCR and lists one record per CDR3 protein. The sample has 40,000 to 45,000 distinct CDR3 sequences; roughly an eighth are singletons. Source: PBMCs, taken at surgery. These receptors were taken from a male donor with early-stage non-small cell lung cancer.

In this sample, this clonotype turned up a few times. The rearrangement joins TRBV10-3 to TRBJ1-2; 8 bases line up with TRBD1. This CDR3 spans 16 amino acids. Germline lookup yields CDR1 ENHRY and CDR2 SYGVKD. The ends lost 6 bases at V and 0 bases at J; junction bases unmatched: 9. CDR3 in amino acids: CAISGTGIETNYGYTF. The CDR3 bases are TGTGCCATCAGCGGGACAGGTATAGAGACTAACTATGGCTACACCTTC.

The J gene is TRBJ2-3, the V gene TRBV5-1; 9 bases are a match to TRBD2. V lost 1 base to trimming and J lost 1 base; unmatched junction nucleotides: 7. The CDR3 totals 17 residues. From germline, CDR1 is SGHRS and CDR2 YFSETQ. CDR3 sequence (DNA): TGCGCCAGCAGCTTGATGGCGGGAGGGCCGGGCACAGATACGCAGTATTTT. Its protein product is CASSLMAGGPGTDTQYF.

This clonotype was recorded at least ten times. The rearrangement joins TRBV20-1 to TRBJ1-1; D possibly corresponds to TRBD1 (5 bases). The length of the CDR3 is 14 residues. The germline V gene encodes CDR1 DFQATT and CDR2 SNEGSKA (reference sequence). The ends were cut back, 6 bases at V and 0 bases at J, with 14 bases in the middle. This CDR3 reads CSATDPFMNTEAFF. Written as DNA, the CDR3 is TGCAGTGCGACAGACCCCTTCATGAACACTGAAGCTTTCTTT.

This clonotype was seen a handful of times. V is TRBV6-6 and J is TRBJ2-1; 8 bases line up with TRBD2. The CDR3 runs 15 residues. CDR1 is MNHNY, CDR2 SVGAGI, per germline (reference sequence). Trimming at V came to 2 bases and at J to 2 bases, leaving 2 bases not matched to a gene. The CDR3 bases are TGTGCCAGCAGTTACGGCGGGGGGACCTACAATGAGCAGTTCTTC. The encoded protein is CASSYGGGTYNEQFF.

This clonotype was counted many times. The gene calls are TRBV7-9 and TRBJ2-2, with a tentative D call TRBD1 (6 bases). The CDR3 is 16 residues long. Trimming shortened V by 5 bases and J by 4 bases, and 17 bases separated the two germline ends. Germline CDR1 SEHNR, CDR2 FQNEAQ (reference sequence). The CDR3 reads CASSPRDTRGTGELFF. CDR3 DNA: TGTGCCAGCAGCCCCCGGGACACCCGGGGCACCGGGGAGCTGTTTTTT.

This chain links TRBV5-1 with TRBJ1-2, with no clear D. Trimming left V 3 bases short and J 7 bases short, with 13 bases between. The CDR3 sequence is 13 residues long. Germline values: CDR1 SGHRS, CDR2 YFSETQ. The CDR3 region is CASSYEWESGYTF. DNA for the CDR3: TGCGCCAGCAGCTACGAATGGGAGAGTGGCTACACCTTC.

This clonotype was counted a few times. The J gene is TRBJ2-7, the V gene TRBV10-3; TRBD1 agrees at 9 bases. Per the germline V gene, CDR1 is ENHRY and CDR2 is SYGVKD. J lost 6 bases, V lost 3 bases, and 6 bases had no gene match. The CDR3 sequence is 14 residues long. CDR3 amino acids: CAISDGTGLSEQYF. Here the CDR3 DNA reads TGTGCCATCAGTGATGGGACAGGGTTAAGCGAGCAGTACTTC.

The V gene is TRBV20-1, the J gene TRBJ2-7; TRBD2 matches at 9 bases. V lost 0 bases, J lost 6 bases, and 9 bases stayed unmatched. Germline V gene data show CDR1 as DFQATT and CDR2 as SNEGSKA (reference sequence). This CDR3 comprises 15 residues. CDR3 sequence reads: CSARDWLAGVSEQYF. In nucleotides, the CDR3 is TGCAGTGCTAGAGATTGGTTAGCGGGAGTGAGCGAGCAGTACTTC.

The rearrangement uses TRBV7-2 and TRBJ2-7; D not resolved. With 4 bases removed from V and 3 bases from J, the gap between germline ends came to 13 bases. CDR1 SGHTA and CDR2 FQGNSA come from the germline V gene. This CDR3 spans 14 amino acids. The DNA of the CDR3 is TGTGCCAGCAGCTCTTCCCGGCTCCTCTACGAGCAGTACTTC. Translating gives CASSSSRLLYEQYF. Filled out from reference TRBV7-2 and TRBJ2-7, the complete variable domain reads GAGVSQSPSNKVTEKGKDVELRCDPISGHTALYWYRQSLGQGLEFLIYFQGNSAPDKSGLPSDRFSAERTGGSVSTLTIQRTQQEDSAVYLCASSSSRLLYEQYFGPGTRLTVT.

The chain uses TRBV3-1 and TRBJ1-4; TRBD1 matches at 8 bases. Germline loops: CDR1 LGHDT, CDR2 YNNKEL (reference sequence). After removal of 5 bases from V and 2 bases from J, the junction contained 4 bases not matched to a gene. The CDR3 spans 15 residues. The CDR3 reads CASSSTGVTNEKLFF. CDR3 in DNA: TGTGCCAGCAGCTCGACAGGGGTGACTAATGAAAAACTGTTTTTT. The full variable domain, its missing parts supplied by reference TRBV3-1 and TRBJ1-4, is DTAVSQTPKYLVTQMGNDKSIKCEQNLGHDTMYWYKQDSKKFLKIMFSYNNKELIINETVPNRFSPKSPDKAHLNLHINSLELGDSAVYFCASSSTGVTNEKLFFGSGTQLSVL.

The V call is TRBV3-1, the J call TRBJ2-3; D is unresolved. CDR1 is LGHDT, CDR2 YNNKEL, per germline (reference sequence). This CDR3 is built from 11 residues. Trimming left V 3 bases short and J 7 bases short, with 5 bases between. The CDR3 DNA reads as TGTGCCAGCAGCCACCGACATACGCAGTATTTT. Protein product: CASSHRHTQYF.

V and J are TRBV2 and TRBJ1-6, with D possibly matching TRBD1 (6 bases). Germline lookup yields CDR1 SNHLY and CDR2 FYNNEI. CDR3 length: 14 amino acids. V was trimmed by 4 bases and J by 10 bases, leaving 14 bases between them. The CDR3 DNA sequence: TGTGCCAGCAGTGTATTCAGGGGCGAATCACCCCTCCACTTT. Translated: CASSVFRGESPLHF.

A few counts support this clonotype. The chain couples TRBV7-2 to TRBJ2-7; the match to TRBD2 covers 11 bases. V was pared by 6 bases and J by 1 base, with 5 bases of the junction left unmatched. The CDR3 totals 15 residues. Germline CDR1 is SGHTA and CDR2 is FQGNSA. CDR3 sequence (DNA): TGTGCCAGCAGAACGACTAGCGGGGTTTCCTACGAGCAGTACTTC. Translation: CASRTTSGVSYEQYF.

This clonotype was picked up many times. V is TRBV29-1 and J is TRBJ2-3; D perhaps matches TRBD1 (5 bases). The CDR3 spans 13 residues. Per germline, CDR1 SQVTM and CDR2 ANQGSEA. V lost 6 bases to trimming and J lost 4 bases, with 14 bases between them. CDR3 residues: CSVAGHQADTQYF. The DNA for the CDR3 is TGCAGCGTCGCCGGACACCAGGCAGATACGCAGTATTTT.

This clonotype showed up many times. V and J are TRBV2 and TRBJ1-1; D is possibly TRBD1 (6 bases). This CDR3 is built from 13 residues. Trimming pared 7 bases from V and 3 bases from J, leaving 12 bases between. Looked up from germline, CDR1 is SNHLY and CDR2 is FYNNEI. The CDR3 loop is CASIKEGDTEAFF. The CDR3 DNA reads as TGTGCCAGCATTAAGGAGGGGGACACTGAAGCTTTCTTT.

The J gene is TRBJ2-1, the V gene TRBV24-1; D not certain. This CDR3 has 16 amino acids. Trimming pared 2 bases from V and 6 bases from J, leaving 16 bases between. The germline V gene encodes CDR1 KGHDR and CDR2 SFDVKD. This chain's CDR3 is CATSDSARDVRNEQFF. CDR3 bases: TGTGCCACCAGTGATTCGGCTAGGGATGTTCGCAATGAGCAGTTCTTC.

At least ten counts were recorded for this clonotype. The chain's CDR3 is CASSRQGEVGQPQHF. In nucleotides, the CDR3 is TGCGCCAGCAGCCGACAGGGCGAGGTCGGTCAGCCCCAGCATTTT. The V and J genes are TRBV5-1 and TRBJ1-5; 7 bases are shared with TRBD1. CDR3 length: 15 residues. Trimming took 4 bases from V and 6 from J; bases not matched to a gene: 10. CDR1 and CDR2 (germline): SGHRS, YFSETQ.